This T cell receptor (beta chain) was identified in a study of cytomegalovirus exposure and HLA in healthy donors. Turning to the study itself: Earlier sequencing of some 190 million T cells yielded 100 million to 140 million unique TCR beta sequences.

The PCR employed 60 Vbeta primers together with 13 Jbeta primers. Produced via immunoSEQ multiplex PCR; TCRdb's table is partial and in-frame only. The sample includes more than 70,000 clones, approximately 80% of them seen just once. J lost 0 bases, V lost 4 bases, and 4 bases had no gene match. The CDR3 runs 18 residues. Germline V gene sequence: CDR1 SEHNR, CDR2 FQNEAQ (reference sequence). This chain connects TRBV7-9 to TRBJ2-1; 15 bases match TRBD2. This receptor was taken from a man between 40 and 49 years old in good health and CMV-seronegative. The sequenced sample consisted of PBMCs. The chain's CDR3 is CASSSRTSGGVSYNEQFF. The CDR3 nucleotides are TGTGCCAGCAGCTCTCGGACTAGCGGGGGGGTCTCCTACAATGAGCAGTTCTTC.